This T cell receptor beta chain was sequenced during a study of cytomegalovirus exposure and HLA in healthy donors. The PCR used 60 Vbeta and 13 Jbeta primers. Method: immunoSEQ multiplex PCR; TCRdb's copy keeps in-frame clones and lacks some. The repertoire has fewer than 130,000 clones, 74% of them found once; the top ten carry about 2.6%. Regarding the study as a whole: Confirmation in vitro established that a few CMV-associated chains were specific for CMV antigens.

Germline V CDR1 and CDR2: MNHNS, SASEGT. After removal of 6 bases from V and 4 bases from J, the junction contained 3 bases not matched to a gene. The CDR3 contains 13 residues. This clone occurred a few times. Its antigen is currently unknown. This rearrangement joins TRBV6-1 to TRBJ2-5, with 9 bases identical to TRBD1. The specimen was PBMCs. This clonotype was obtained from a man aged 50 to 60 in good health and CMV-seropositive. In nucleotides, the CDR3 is TGTGCCAGCAGATCGGACAGGGGAGAGACCCAGTACTTC. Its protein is CASRSDRGETQYF.